Listed here are 32 T cell receptor beta chains from one sample, sequenced in a study of cytotoxic CD8 clonotypes in ibrutinib-treated CLL. Repertoires were generated with immunoSEQ multiplex PCR, while TCRdb's copy carries only in-frame clones and drops some. The data contain fewer than 35,000 clones, around 70% of them singletons. The specimen was PBMCs, collected before ibrutinib treatment. These receptor sequences come from a human donor with chronic lymphocytic leukemia.

J is TRBJ2-5 and V is TRBV5-1; no definite D call. Germline loops: CDR1 SGHRS, CDR2 YFSETQ. Trimming pared 0 bases from V and 5 bases from J, leaving 14 bases between. The CDR3 extends over 15 amino acids. CDR3: CASSLELDPGETQYF. In DNA, the CDR3 is TGCGCCAGCAGCTTGGAGCTAGACCCCGGTGAGACCCAGTACTTC.

This clone is a singleton in its sample. This rearrangement joins TRBV7-2 to TRBJ2-3; 8 bases are shared with TRBD2. From germline, CDR1 is SGHTA and CDR2 FQGNSA. V lost 7 bases to trimming and J lost 0 bases; unmatched junction nucleotides: 6. CDR3 size: 15 residues. The CDR3 nucleotides read TGTGCCAGCACTGGCGGGGGGACTAGCACAGATACGCAGTATTTT. It is translated as CASTGGGTSTDTQYF.

In regard to this clone: The sample holds other DNA sequences that translate to the same CDR3. The rearrangement uses TRBV27 and TRBJ2-7; D is unclear. The CDR3 is 14 amino acids. CDR1 MNHEY and CDR2 SMNVEV come from the germline V gene (reference sequence). The ends were cut back, 6 bases at V and 0 bases at J, with 12 bases in the middle. Here the CDR3 DNA reads TGTGCCAGCAGGGGCCGCCCCAGCTCCTACGAGCAGTACTTC. As protein: CASRGRPSSYEQYF.

About this clone: Germline and junction disagree at one end, which may indicate a read error. V usage is TRBV11-2 and J usage is TRBJ1-2; D might be TRBD1 (5 bases). This CDR3 is built from 13 residues. The germline CDR1 and CDR2 sequences are SGHAT and FQNNGV. Written as DNA, the CDR3 is TGTGCCAGCAGCTTAGTACGGGACCAGCCCCACGTCTTC. It yields the protein CASSLVRDQPHVF.

This clone was detected a few times. The chain recombines TRBV5-1 with TRBJ2-1; 7 bases fit TRBD2. Germline lookup yields CDR1 SGHRS and CDR2 YFSETQ. With 7 bases clipped from V and 4 bases from J, the junction kept 5 bases outside the gene matches. The CDR3 is 13 amino acids. The CDR3 spells CASQTSRYNEQFF. CDR3 nucleotides: TGCGCCAGCCAGACTAGCAGGTACAATGAGCAGTTCTTC.

CDR3 in DNA: TGCGCCAGCAGCCCTACTAGCGGGGGATATCAAGAGACCCAGTACTTC. It codes for CASSPTSGGYQETQYF. This chain links TRBV5-1 with TRBJ2-5; TRBD2 matches at 11 bases. J lost 2 bases, V lost 4 bases, and 7 bases had no gene match. CDR1 is SGHRS, CDR2 YFSETQ, per germline. The CDR3 sequence is 16 residues long. Combining the CDR3 with reference TRBV5-1 and TRBJ2-5 gives the whole variable domain KAGVTQTPRYLIKTRGQQVTLSCSPISGHRSVSWYQQTPGQGLQFLFEYFSETQRNKGNFPGRFSGRQFSNSRSEMNVSTLELGDSALYLCASSPTSGGYQETQYFGPGTRLLVL.

The chain has TRBV6-5 and TRBJ2-3, with 8 bases aligning to TRBD2. V was pared by 2 bases and J by 2 bases, with 6 bases of the junction left unmatched. CDR1 and CDR2 (germline): MNHEY, SVGAGI. This CDR3 has 16 residues. Here the CDR3 reads CASSYVGLGSTDTQYF. The CDR3 DNA follows: TGTGCCAGCAGTTACGTGGGACTAGGGTCCACAGATACGCAGTATTTT.

The V call is TRBV2, the J call TRBJ1-2; D not resolved. Germline CDR1 is SNHLY and CDR2 is FYNNEI. The CDR3 extends over 15 amino acids. Trimming stripped 4 bases from V and 7 bases from J, with 19 bases between. CDR3 sequence: CASSGVVQTHGGYTF. The CDR3 DNA is TGTGCCAGCAGTGGAGTAGTCCAAACCCACGGTGGCTACACCTTC.

This clone was seen only a few times. This chain uses TRBV4-1 with TRBJ2-5; D gene ambiguous. CDR3 size: 12 residues. The V and J ends lost 5 bases and 1 base respectively, with 5 bases between them. The germline V gene has CDR1 MGHRA and CDR2 YSYEKL. CDR3 region: CASSGPQETQYF. The CDR3 DNA reads TGCGCCAGCAGCGGCCCCCAAGAGACCCAGTACTTC.

This sequence joins TRBV18 and TRBJ2-3; no definite D call. The CDR3 loop spans 15 amino acids. Deletions cut 3 bases from V and 0 bases from J, with 10 bases between. The germline V gene encodes CDR1 KGHSH and CDR2 LQKENI. CDR3 sequence (DNA): TGTGCCAGCTCACCCCAGTCGTTTAGCACAGATACGCAGTATTTT. Its translation is CASSPQSFSTDTQYF.

The chain links TRBV13 to TRBJ2-3; a possible D gene is TRBD2 (6 bases). V lost 5 bases to trimming and J lost 0 bases, with 21 bases between them. There are 18 residues in the CDR3. Germline CDR1 is PRHDT and CDR2 is FYEKMQ (reference sequence). The CDR3 loop reads CASSPPGGRGLSTDTQYF. In nucleotides, the CDR3 is TGTGCCAGCAGCCCCCCGGGTGGGCGGGGCCTGAGCACAGATACGCAGTATTTT.

The rearrangement joins TRBV7-6 to TRBJ2-3, with D possibly being TRBD2 (6 bases). Germline-derived CDR1 and CDR2 are SGHVS and FNYEAQ. V lost 5 bases and J 3 bases, leaving 12 bases between the germline ends. This CDR3 contains 14 residues. The CDR3 DNA reads as TGTGCCAGCAGCCAGCTCGCGGGGACAGATACGCAGTATTTT. This codes for CASSQLAGTDTQYF.

The genes are TRBV27 and TRBJ2-7; D may be TRBD1 (6 bases). CDR1 is MNHEY and CDR2 is SMNVEV in the germline V gene (reference sequence). V was cut by 9 bases and J by 3 bases, with 15 bases left in between. This CDR3 comprises 13 residues. CDR3 coding DNA: TGTGCCAGTGGGACACACCTATTCTACGAGCAGTACTTC. Amino acid sequence: CASGTHLFYEQYF.

The chain recombines TRBV5-4 with TRBJ2-7, with D unclear. With 2 bases removed from V and 2 bases from J, the gap between germline ends came to 11 bases. Germline lookup yields CDR1 SGHNT and CDR2 YYREEE (reference sequence). This CDR3 comprises 14 residues. Here the CDR3 reads CASSFGGTPYEQYF. CDR3 DNA: TGTGCCAGCAGCTTCGGCGGAACCCCCTACGAGCAGTACTTC.

The chain combines TRBV9 with TRBJ2-7; D is undetermined. From germline, CDR1 is SGDLS and CDR2 YYNGEE. The CDR3 consists of 13 residues. Between the trimmed V and J ends, which lost 0 bases and 6 bases, there was a span of 10 bases. The CDR3 loop is CASSVDHGSEQYF. The CDR3 coding sequence is TGTGCCAGCAGCGTAGATCATGGATCCGAGCAGTACTTC.

This rearrangement joins TRBV9 to TRBJ2-3; 9 bases are a match to TRBD2. V lost 0 bases, J lost 4 bases, and 6 bases stayed unmatched. Looked up from germline, CDR1 is SGDLS and CDR2 is YYNGEE. The CDR3 contains 16 residues. Here the CDR3 DNA reads TGTGCCAGCAGCGTAGAAGCGGGAGGTAGCTCAGATACGCAGTATTTT. This encodes CASSVEAGGSSDTQYF.

This chain uses TRBV30 with TRBJ2-2; D uncertain. CDR1 GTSNPN and CDR2 SVGIG come from the germline V gene (reference sequence). V was trimmed by 1 base and J by 0 bases, leaving 9 bases between them. The CDR3 extends over 15 amino acids. DNA of the CDR3: TGTGCCTGGAGTGCTGTAACCGCGAACACCGGGGAGCTGTTTTTT. Translated, it gives CAWSAVTANTGELFF.

The chain carries TRBV4-1 and TRBJ1-2, with D perhaps TRBD1 (5 bases). The ends were cut back, 1 base at V and 6 bases at J, with 21 bases in the middle. This CDR3 comprises 17 residues. Per germline, CDR1 MGHRA and CDR2 YSYEKL. The DNA of the CDR3 is TGCGCCAGCAGCCAAGGGAAGGGCGCAGGGTTGGGGAATGGCTACACCTTC. Protein sequence: CASSQGKGAGLGNGYTF.

The gene calls are TRBV19 and TRBJ2-1; 14 bases map to TRBD2. The germline V gene has CDR1 LNHDA and CDR2 SQIVND (reference sequence). After removal of 7 bases from V and 2 bases from J, the junction contained 4 bases not matched to a gene. The CDR3 totals 16 residues. The CDR3 loop reads CASMTSGGVTYNEQFF. Written as DNA, the CDR3 is TGTGCCAGTATGACTAGCGGGGGGGTCACCTACAATGAGCAGTTCTTC.

This clone was counted between two and nine times. V gene TRBV2 combines with J gene TRBJ1-4; 8 bases are shared with TRBD1. Germline V gene data show CDR1 as SNHLY and CDR2 as FYNNEI. There are 14 residues in the CDR3. J lost 7 bases, V lost 7 bases, and 8 bases had no gene match. This CDR3 is CASTQPGQAEKLFF. DNA for the CDR3: TGTGCCAGCACTCAGCCGGGACAGGCTGAAAAACTGTTTTTT. Drawing the rest from reference TRBV2 and TRBJ1-4, the complete variable domain is EPEVTQTPSHQVTQMGQEVILRCVPISNHLYFYWYRQILGQKVEFLVSFYNNEISEKSEIFDDQFSVERPDGSNFTLKIRSTKLEDSAMYFCASTQPGQAEKLFFGSGTQLSVL.

The rearrangement links TRBV27 to TRBJ2-3; the D gene is possibly TRBD2 (6 bases). The CDR3 contains 16 residues. V was trimmed by 3 bases and J by 2 bases, leaving 15 bases between them. Germline lookup yields CDR1 MNHEY and CDR2 SMNVEV (reference sequence). The CDR3 region is CASSLDIWDFTDTQYF. Here the CDR3 DNA reads TGTGCCAGCAGTTTGGACATCTGGGACTTCACAGATACGCAGTATTTT.

V is TRBV12-5 and J is TRBJ2-7; possible D gene TRBD1, 6 bases. The V gene lost 4 bases and the J gene lost 3 bases, with 19 bases spanning the gap. The germline gives CDR1 LGHNT, CDR2 FRNRAP. This CDR3 comprises 16 residues. Here the CDR3 DNA reads TGTGCTAGTGGTTCGCCGGGACACAGCATAATCTACGAGCAGTACTTC. Amino acid sequence: CASGSPGHSIIYEQYF.

The chain combines TRBV10-3 with TRBJ1-1; D call uncertain. Germline V gene lookup returns CDR1 ENHRY and CDR2 SYGVKD. The V and J ends lost 5 bases and 7 bases respectively, with 11 bases between them. CDR3 size: 12 residues. This CDR3 reads CAISMLGDEAFF. The CDR3 DNA sequence: TGTGCCATCAGTATGCTTGGGGATGAAGCTTTCTTT.

This chain connects TRBV6-1 to TRBJ2-1, with 7 bases aligning to TRBD2. Germline CDR1 is MNHNS and CDR2 is SASEGT. Germline trimming cut 5 bases from V and 7 bases from J; bases unmatched to any gene: 8. This CDR3 is 14 amino acids long. This chain's CDR3 is CASSSFGGRNEQFF. CDR3 DNA sequence: TGTGCCAGCAGTTCTTTTGGCGGGAGAAATGAGCAGTTCTTC.

This clone has a handful of counts. The chain is built from TRBV5-5 and TRBJ2-3; D is perhaps TRBD1 (5 bases). CDR1 and CDR2 (germline): SGHKS, YYEKEE (reference sequence). V dropped 1 base and J dropped 2 bases, with 17 bases sitting between them. The CDR3 loop spans 17 amino acids. As DNA, the CDR3 is TGTGCCAGCAGCTTGTATCAGGGTCTCGATTTCACAGATACGCAGTATTTT. This sequence encodes CASSLYQGLDFTDTQYF.

The rearrangement uses TRBV28 and TRBJ1-1; D unclear. Germline CDR1 is MDHEN and CDR2 is SYDVKM. The CDR3 consists of 17 residues. The ends were cut back, 0 bases at V and 1 base at J, with 15 bases in the middle. In nucleotides, the CDR3 is TGTGCCAGCAGTTTATGGGGCGTTTTTGTAGCGAACACTGAAGCTTTCTTT. This encodes CASSLWGVFVANTEAFF.

This clone was observed once. The CDR3 loop reads CATSRGHSSYNSPLHF. Here the CDR3 DNA reads TGTGCCACCAGCAGAGGACACAGCTCCTATAATTCACCCCTCCACTTT. This chain connects TRBV15 to TRBJ1-6, with D unclear. Trimming pared 1 base from V and 0 bases from J, leaving 7 bases between. CDR1 and CDR2 (germline): LNHNV, YYDKDF (reference sequence). The CDR3 spans 16 residues.

The rearrangement links TRBV6-5 to TRBJ1-2; D perhaps matches TRBD1 (5 bases). From germline, CDR1 is MNHEY and CDR2 SVGAGI. The CDR3 spans 14 residues. Trimming pared 4 bases from V and 3 bases from J, leaving 12 bases between. CDR3 protein: CASSSSGGDYGYTF. DNA of the CDR3: TGTGCCAGCAGTTCGTCCGGGGGGGACTATGGCTACACCTTC.

This clone was recorded once. J is TRBJ1-5 and V is TRBV30; D not certain. In germline, CDR1 is GTSNPN, CDR2 SVGIG (reference sequence). The CDR3 runs 13 residues. The V end lost 0 bases, the J end lost 4 bases, and 7 bases lay between the germline ends. DNA for the CDR3: TGTGCCTGGAGTGTGGGTTCAAATCAGCCCCAGCATTTT. It is translated as CAWSVGSNQPQHF.

The table lists this clone with a few counts. The CDR3 bases are TGTGCCTGGAGTGTCATGGGGGGCACTGAAGCTTTCTTT. This encodes CAWSVMGGTEAFF. The chain couples TRBV30 to TRBJ1-1; D possibly corresponds to TRBD1 (5 bases). Germline CDR1 GTSNPN, CDR2 SVGIG (reference sequence). Trimming removed 0 bases from V and 4 bases from J, with 9 bases in between. The CDR3 consists of 13 residues.

This clone has only a few counts. The chain combines TRBV11-2 with TRBJ2-5; D is uncertain. V was trimmed by 0 bases and J by 5 bases, leaving 4 bases between them. Germline assignment: CDR1 SGHAT and CDR2 FQNNGV. The CDR3 is 12 amino acids. The CDR3 is CASSLEGETQYF. CDR3 coding DNA: TGTGCCAGCAGCTTAGAAGGGGAGACCCAGTACTTC.

The chain employs TRBV28 and TRBJ2-5; TRBD2 matches at 7 bases. The CDR3 is made up of 13 amino acids. The trim removed 8 bases at V and 5 bases at J, leaving 8 bases unmatched. Germline V gene sequence: CDR1 MDHEN, CDR2 SYDVKM. The CDR3 DNA follows: TGTGCCAGCTCACCATTCGGGGGGGAGACCCAGTACTTC. As protein: CASSPFGGETQYF. The variable domain in full, completed from reference TRBV28 and TRBJ2-5, reads DVKVTQSSRYLVKRTGEKVFLECVQDMDHENMFWYRQDPGLGLRLIYFSYDVKMKEKGDIPEGYSVSREKKERFSLILESASTNQTSMYLCASSPFGGETQYFGPGTRLLVL.